The 16 T cell receptor beta chains in this list originate from one sample, sequenced in a study of T cell responses to AZD1222 COVID-19 vaccine (dated by TCRdb to 2020 to 2023). The time point label corresponds to: about 28 days (+/-7) after the second vaccine dose. The protocol used for the library was the immunoSEQ multiplex PCR assay. Entries here come from immuneACCESS through TCRdb and include only in-frame sequences with V and J called. Some clones fail to appear in such tables; in the studies checked, an unresolved V gene covers under half of the shortfall, and the cause of the remainder is unknown. Here the sample has roughly 150,000 clones; more than 85% occur a single time. Roughly 1.2% of the sample is taken by the ten largest. The sequencing used peripheral blood, collected 28 days after the second AZD1222 dose. Receptor source: an adult who received the AZD1222 COVID-19 vaccine.

The chain uses TRBV19 and TRBJ2-7, with 13 bases identical to TRBD2. The CDR3 loop spans 16 amino acids. Germline assignment: CDR1 LNHDA and CDR2 SQIVND (reference sequence). The V segment lost 3 bases and the J segment 3 bases; nucleotides outside the gene matches: 5. CDR3 protein: CASSIGGTSGIYEQYF. DNA for the CDR3: TGTGCCAGTAGTATTGGGGGGACTAGCGGGATCTACGAGCAGTACTTC. Variable domain in full (rest from reference TRBV19 and TRBJ2-7): DGGITQSPKYLFRKEGQNVTLSCEQNLNHDAMYWYRQDPGQGLRLIYYSQIVNDFQKGDIAEGYSVSREKKESFPLTVTSAQKNPTAFYLCASSIGGTSGIYEQYFGPGTRLTVT.

This chain links TRBV11-2 with TRBJ2-3, with 9 bases identical to TRBD1. The CDR3 consists of 15 residues. Germline assignment: CDR1 SGHAT and CDR2 FQNNGV. Trimming at V came to 5 bases and at J to 6 bases, leaving 9 bases not matched to a gene. In DNA form, the CDR3 reads TGTGCCAGCAGCCTCCGGGACAGGGCAACGGATACGCAGTATTTT. Translating gives CASSLRDRATDTQYF.

This chain links TRBV10-3 with TRBJ2-3; 8 nucleotides line up with TRBD2. In germline, CDR1 is ENHRY, CDR2 SYGVKD. The CDR3 is 16 residues long. The V gene end was trimmed by 4 bases and the J gene end by 2 bases; junction bases not matched to a gene: 8. CDR3 in amino acids: CAISGRIAGPTDTQYF. As DNA, the CDR3 is TGTGCCATCAGTGGACGAATAGCGGGGCCCACAGATACGCAGTATTTT.

This clone was found a few times. The chain uses TRBV2 and TRBJ2-3; 9 bases agree with TRBD2. The CDR3 is made up of 15 amino acids. V dropped 5 bases and J dropped 1; count of bases not matched to a gene: 4. CDR1 SNHLY and CDR2 FYNNEI come from the germline V gene. CDR3: CASSSPSGGTDTQYF. The CDR3 DNA reads TGTGCCAGCAGTTCTCCTAGCGGGGGCACAGATACGCAGTATTTT.

The chain couples TRBV7-3 to TRBJ2-5; D unresolved. This CDR3 spans 11 amino acids. Trimming pared 6 bases from V and 7 bases from J, leaving 9 bases between. Germline V CDR1 and CDR2: SGHTA, FQGTGA. CDR3: CASSPPGTQYF. The CDR3 DNA is TGTGCCAGCAGTCCCCCGGGGACCCAGTACTTC.

This chain joins TRBV5-6 and TRBJ2-1; 9 bases fit TRBD1. This CDR3 region has 19 residues. Germline assignment: CDR1 SGHDT and CDR2 YYEEEE. V lost 4 bases to trimming and J lost 8 bases; unmatched junction nucleotides: 22. The CDR3 here is CASSVPGQGGSHGRDEQFF. In DNA form, the CDR3 reads TGTGCCAGCAGCGTCCCGGGACAGGGTGGCAGCCACGGCCGCGATGAGCAGTTCTTC.

The rearrangement links TRBV29-1 to TRBJ1-6; 12 bases are shared with TRBD1. The CDR3 totals 14 residues. Germline CDR1 SQVTM, CDR2 ANQGSEA. V lost 4 bases and J lost 11; bases outside the gene matches: 6. The CDR3 coding sequence is TGCAGCGTTGCCACGGGACAGGGGGCTACACCCCTCCACTTT. This codes for CSVATGQGATPLHF.

This clone has only a few counts. The genes are TRBV12-3 or TRBV12-4 and TRBJ2-3; D not resolved. This CDR3 has 13 residues. The germline V and J ends were trimmed by 1 base and 4 bases, with 6 bases remaining between them. CDR3 sequence: CASSLGWADTQYF. CDR3 nucleotides: TGTGCCAGCAGTTTAGGATGGGCAGATACGCAGTATTTT.

The V gene is TRBV6-2 or TRBV6-3, the J gene TRBJ1-1; the match to TRBD1 covers 7 bases. This CDR3 has 17 residues. Per germline, CDR1 MNHEY and CDR2 SVGEGT. Trimming removed 0 bases from V and 6 bases from J; junction bases left unmatched: 13. The CDR3: CASSYSPQGQFRAEAFF. The CDR3 DNA reads as TGTGCCAGCAGTTACTCTCCACAGGGGCAATTTCGCGCTGAAGCTTTCTTT.

The rearrangement uses TRBV28 and TRBJ2-5; D is unresolved. The CDR3 consists of 14 residues. The V and J ends lost 5 bases and 5 bases respectively, with 15 bases between them. Germline V gene lookup returns CDR1 MDHEN and CDR2 SYDVKM. CDR3 protein: CASSPTRPAETQYF. CDR3 coding DNA: TGTGCCAGCAGTCCTACCAGGCCAGCGGAGACCCAGTACTTC. Using reference TRBV28 and TRBJ2-5 for the parts outside the CDR3, the full variable domain is DVKVTQSSRYLVKRTGEKVFLECVQDMDHENMFWYRQDPGLGLRLIYFSYDVKMKEKGDIPEGYSVSREKKERFSLILESASTNQTSMYLCASSPTRPAETQYFGPGTRLLVL.

Here the CDR3 reads CASSRTGGSGNTIYF. CDR3 DNA: TGTGCCAGTAGTAGAACAGGGGGCTCAGGAAACACCATATATTTT. The V gene is TRBV19, the J gene TRBJ1-3; TRBD1 aligns across 9 bases. This CDR3 is 15 amino acids long. V shed 4 bases and J 4 bases; nucleotides not matched to a gene: 5. Germline CDR1 is LNHDA and CDR2 is SQIVND (reference sequence). The variable domain in full, completed from reference TRBV19 and TRBJ1-3, reads DGGITQSPKYLFRKEGQNVTLSCEQNLNHDAMYWYRQDPGQGLRLIYYSQIVNDFQKGDIAEGYSVSREKKESFPLTVTSAQKNPTAFYLCASSRTGGSGNTIYFGEGSWLTVV.

The chain joins TRBV7-2 to TRBJ1-2; D remains unclear. Germline values: CDR1 SGHTA, CDR2 FQGNSA. The CDR3 contains 13 residues. Trimming took off 5 bases at V and 4 bases at J, with 11 bases between the two ends. In DNA, the CDR3 is TGTGCCAGCAGCCAATTAACGGGCTATGGCTACACCTTC. Protein sequence: CASSQLTGYGYTF.

Note on this clone: Other nucleotide sequences from this sample produce the same CDR3. The CDR3 protein is CASSLQGGGYGYTF. As DNA, the CDR3 is TGTGCCAGCAGCTTACAGGGGGGAGGCTATGGCTACACCTTC. V usage is TRBV7-2 and J usage is TRBJ1-2, with 7 nucleotides matching TRBD1. CDR1 is SGHTA and CDR2 is FQGNSA in the germline V gene. This CDR3 region has 14 residues. The J segment lost 4 bases and the V segment lost 2 bases, leaving 4 bases of the junction unmatched.

The V call is TRBV24-1, the J call TRBJ2-7; 7 bases map to TRBD1. This CDR3 has 16 amino acids. CDR1 and CDR2 from the germline V gene are KGHDR and SFDVKD. V dropped 5 bases and J dropped 0; count of bases not matched to a gene: 9. The CDR3 is CATSASGTEDSYEQYF. The CDR3 coding sequence is TGTGCCACCAGTGCCTCCGGGACAGAAGACTCCTACGAGCAGTACTTC.

This clone was seen a single time. The rearrangement uses TRBV5-6 and TRBJ2-7, with 7 bases fitting TRBD2. Trimming removed 1 base from V and 1 base from J; junction bases left unmatched: 5. The CDR3 contains 15 residues. Germline assignment: CDR1 SGHDT and CDR2 YYEEEE. The CDR3 protein is CASSLKGLGSYEQYF. For the CDR3, the DNA is TGTGCCAGCAGCTTGAAAGGACTAGGTTCCTACGAGCAGTACTTC.

The rearrangement uses TRBV3-1 (or the pseudogene TRBV3-2) and TRBJ2-5; 13 bases match TRBD2. The junction had 12 bases not matched to a gene; V was cut back by 4 bases and J by 4 bases. CDR1 LGHDT and CDR2 YNNKEL come from the germline V gene (reference sequence). The CDR3 spans 18 residues. The CDR3 region is CASSRESPGLAGRETQYF. For the CDR3, the DNA is TGTGCCAGCAGCCGGGAGAGCCCGGGACTAGCGGGAAGAGAGACCCAGTACTTC.